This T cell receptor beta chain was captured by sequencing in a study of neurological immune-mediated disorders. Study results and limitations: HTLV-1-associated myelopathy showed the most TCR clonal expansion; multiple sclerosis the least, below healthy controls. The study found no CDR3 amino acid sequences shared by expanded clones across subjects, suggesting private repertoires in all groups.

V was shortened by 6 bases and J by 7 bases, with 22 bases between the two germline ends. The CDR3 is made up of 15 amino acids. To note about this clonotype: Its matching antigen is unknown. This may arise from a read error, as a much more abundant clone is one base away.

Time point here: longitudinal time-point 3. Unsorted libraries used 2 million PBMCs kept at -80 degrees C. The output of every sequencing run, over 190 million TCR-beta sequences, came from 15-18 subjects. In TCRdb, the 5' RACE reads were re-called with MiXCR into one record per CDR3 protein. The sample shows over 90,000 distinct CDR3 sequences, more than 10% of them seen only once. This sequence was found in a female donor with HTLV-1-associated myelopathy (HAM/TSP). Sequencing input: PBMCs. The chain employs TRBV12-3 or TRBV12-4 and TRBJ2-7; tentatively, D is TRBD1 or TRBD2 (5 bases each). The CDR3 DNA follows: TGTGCCAGCAGCCCCGGGGCTAGCTCGGGTAGAGAGCAGTACTTC. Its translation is CASSPGASSGREQYF.